The rows below give T cell receptor beta chains drawn from one sample of a study of T cell repertoires in cytomegalovirus infection. TCRdb used MiXCR to reprocess the reads, holding one entry per CDR3 protein. The sample carries approximately 220,000 distinct CDR3 sequences, around two fifths recorded once. No antigen has been assigned to these receptors. The sequenced sample was CD8+ T cells from cultured PBMCs, obtained from culture after CMV antigen stimulation. The receptors here all came from a human donor in good health (CMV status not recorded). Some clones in this sample may be carry-over from other donors' samples. CDR3s include the opening cysteine and the closing phenylalanine or tryptophan. Each record gives: CDR3 protein, CDR3 DNA, V gene, J gene, D gene, clone size. The D gene is left open where the match is weak. Size is stated for part of the rows, as once, few or many counts, or as a class when the clone is expanded.

CASSDGQGTYTGELFF	TGTGCCAGCAGTGACGGACAGGGGACATACACCGGGGAGCTGTTTTTT	TRBV25-1	TRBJ2-2	TRBD1	few
CASSLEWGLEQYF	TGTGCCAGCAGCTTGGAATGGGGGCTCGAGCAGTACTTC	TRBV5-8	TRBJ2-7	-	-
CASSSVASGGFSYNEQFF	TGTGCCAGCAGCTCCGTGGCTAGCGGCGGATTCTCCTACAATGAGCAGTTCTTC	TRBV7-6	TRBJ2-1	TRBD2	-
CASSPNDRFSEKLFF	TGTGCCAGCAGCCCCAACGACAGGTTTTCTGAAAAACTGTTTTTT	TRBV11-2	TRBJ1-4	-	-
CASSGDRGMNTGELFF	TGTGCCAGCAGTGGGGACAGGGGTATGAACACCGGGGAGCTGTTTTTT	TRBV6-1	TRBJ2-2	TRBD1	-
CASRRGSSSYEQYF	TGTGCCAGCAGACGGGGATCCTCCTCCTACGAGCAGTACTTC	TRBV7-6	TRBJ2-7	-	many
CSVETPRDRGIEQYF	TGCAGCGTTGAAACCCCCCGGGACAGGGGAATCGAGCAGTACTTC	TRBV29-1	TRBJ2-7	TRBD1	-
CASSPGLAGGLGYNEQFF	TGTGCCAGCAGCCCCGGACTAGCGGGGGGACTCGGGTACAATGAGCAGTTCTTC	TRBV7-8	TRBJ2-1	TRBD2	few
CASSSQGPNYGYTF	TGCGCCAGCAGCTCACAGGGGCCAAACTATGGCTACACCTTC	TRBV5-1	TRBJ1-2	TRBD1	-
CASSFGYRDLNTGELFF	TGTGCCAGCAGCTTTGGTTACAGGGATCTGAATACCGGGGAGCTGTTTTTT	TRBV13	TRBJ2-2	-	-
CATRGWDSSSGANVLTF	TGTGCCACCAGGGGTTGGGACAGTTCCTCTGGGGCCAACGTCCTGACTTTC	TRBV7-3	TRBJ2-6	TRBD1	-
CASSPGTRNGYEQYF	TGTGCCAGCTCACCGGGGACTAGAAATGGTTACGAGCAGTACTTC	TRBV18	TRBJ2-7	TRBD2	-
CASSSGAGGYNEQFF	TGTGCCAGCAGCTCGGGGGCGGGGGGCTACAATGAGCAGTTCTTC	TRBV7-6	TRBJ2-1	TRBD2	many
CSASRIETGGSFYEQYF	TGCAGCGCATCCCGCATCGAGACAGGGGGTTCTTTCTACGAGCAGTACTTC	TRBV29-1	TRBJ2-7	TRBD1	-
CASSSTASGRKDTQYF	TGTGCCAGCAGTTCCACGGCTAGCGGGAGGAAAGATACGCAGTATTTT	TRBV27	TRBJ2-3	TRBD2	-
CASTGTIGYGYTF	TGTGCCAGCACCGGGACAATTGGGTATGGCTACACCTTC	TRBV27	TRBJ1-2	-	-
CASRGRADTQYF	TGTGCCAGCAGGGGACGCGCAGATACGCAGTATTTT	TRBV12-3/TRBV12-4	TRBJ2-3	-	few
CASSPGQRSYEQYF	TGTGCCAGCAGCCCGGGACAGCGCTCCTACGAGCAGTACTTC	TRBV7-6	TRBJ2-7	TRBD1	few
CASSPRDRYSPLHF	TGTGCCAGTAGTCCCCGGGACCGCTATTCACCCCTCCACTTT	TRBV19	TRBJ1-6	-	-
CSATVPVGTTIYF	TGCAGTGCGACCGTACCAGTTGGTACCACCATATATTTT	TRBV20-1	TRBJ1-3	-	-
CASSQREGAFYEQYF	TGTGCCAGCAGCCAACGGGAGGGGGCGTTCTACGAGCAGTACTTC	TRBV4-2	TRBJ2-7	-	few
CASSLTTGLAGGRLYNEQFF	TGTGCCAGCAGCTTGACCACGGGACTAGCGGGAGGGCGCCTTTACAATGAGCAGTTCTTC	TRBV7-8	TRBJ2-1	TRBD2	many
CASSFGGGNTEAFF	TGTGCCAGCAGTTTCGGGGGCGGGAACACTGAAGCTTTCTTT	TRBV28	TRBJ1-1	-	few